Below, one TCR beta chain is given with its context. Its antigen remains unknown. The authors amplified TCR beta CDR3 from genomic DNA using two-round multiplex PCR. First-round PCR, the initial amplification, used primers specific to each TRBV and TRBJ gene. Each CDR3 protein is one row after TCRdb ran MiXCR on the multiplex PCR reads. The table includes around 27,000 distinct CDR3 sequences, around 29% detected once. The data belong to a study of prognosis after radiotherapy for stage I lung cancer. Study summary: Between early 2018 and 2019, patients with stage I non-small cell lung cancer were enrolled. Radiotherapy preceded distant metastases in several patients (median about 7 months); about 15 showed no significant progression. General study findings and limits: After stereotactic body radiation therapy, unique TCR clone counts dropped from a median of around 10,000 to 6,900.

V was clipped by 9 bases and J by 0 bases, with 9 bases between them. CDR1 is MNHNS and CDR2 is SASEGT in the germline V gene. The CDR3 covers 12 residues. The sequence derives from a donor over 45 with non-small cell lung cancer. Sequenced here: PBMCs, sampled before or after stereotactic body radiation therapy (not recorded which). V and J are TRBV6-1 and TRBJ2-7; possible D gene TRBD2, 5 bases. Here the CDR3 DNA reads TGTGCCAGTACCGGGAACTCCTACGAGCAGTACTTC. As protein: CASTGNSYEQYF.